The 16 T cell receptor beta chains below come from one sample, sequenced in a study of blood T cells in healthy people across ages. The authors ran a second PCR of about 7 to 11 cycles using a sample-barcoded 5' primer and a J-beta primer mix. TCRdb used MiXCR to reprocess the 5' RACE reads, holding one entry per CDR3 protein. This table holds roughly 650,000 distinct CDR3 sequences, about a third found once. Sample: blood. The receptors originated from a woman at least 80 years old in good health.

This rearrangement joins TRBV20-1 to TRBJ2-7, with a possible D match to TRBD2 (6 bases). The CDR3 totals 10 residues. Germline V gene sequence: CDR1 DFQATT, CDR2 SNEGSKA (reference sequence). V was pared by 7 bases and J by 9 bases, with 13 bases between. DNA for the CDR3: TGCAGTGTAGGCTCAGCGGGGCAGTACTTC. Amino acid sequence: CSVGSAGQYF.

The chain recombines TRBV10-3 with TRBJ1-1, with D perhaps matching TRBD1 (6 bases). Per the germline V gene, CDR1 is ENHRY and CDR2 is SYGVKD. The CDR3 length is 13 residues. V was shortened by 10 bases and J by 5 bases, with 17 bases between the two germline ends. The CDR3 sequence: CATERGVATEAFF. CDR3 sequence (DNA): TGTGCCACGGAGAGGGGGGTAGCGACTGAAGCTTTCTTT.

This clonotype was seen at least ten times. The CDR3 DNA is TGTGCCAGCAGCCCCGACAGGGGGCTTGTCTATGGCTACACCTTC. Translation gives CASSPDRGLVYGYTF. The chain uses TRBV7-9 and TRBJ1-2; 10 nucleotides agree with TRBD1. Germline values: CDR1 SEHNR, CDR2 FQNEAQ (reference sequence). The V gene end was trimmed by 5 bases and the J gene end by 4 bases; junction bases not matched to a gene: 7. The CDR3 runs to 15 residues.

Many counts were recorded for this clonotype. This chain uses TRBV29-1 with TRBJ2-5; TRBD1 aligns across 10 bases. This CDR3 is built from 13 residues. The germline CDR1 and CDR2 sequences are SQVTM and ANQGSEA. Germline trimming cut 7 bases from V and 5 bases from J; bases unmatched to any gene: 7. This CDR3 is CSASTGGLETQYF. As DNA, the CDR3 is TGCAGCGCCTCGACAGGGGGCTTGGAGACCCAGTACTTC.

This clonotype was observed a handful of times. This chain connects TRBV2 to TRBJ2-5; 11 nucleotides agree with TRBD2. Germline V lookup: CDR1 SNHLY, CDR2 FYNNEI. CDR3 length equals 16 residues. The V segment lost 4 bases and the J segment 4 bases; nucleotides outside the gene matches: 8. CDR3 bases: TGTGCCAGCAGTGGTCCCCGACTAGCGGGGCGAGAGACCCAGTACTTC. It yields the protein CASSGPRLAGRETQYF.

This rearrangement joins TRBV6-2 or TRBV6-3 to TRBJ1-1, with D unclear. The CDR3 has 14 amino acids. CDR1 and CDR2 (germline): MNHEY, SVGEGT. The V end was cut by 8 bases, the J end by 4 bases, with 17 bases between. CDR3 bases: TGTGCCAGCGCCAACAACCTCCTGAGCACTGAAGCTTTCTTT. Translated, it gives CASANNLLSTEAFF.

This clonotype was seen many times. This chain joins TRBV9 and TRBJ2-7; possibly TRBD1 or TRBD2 for D (6 bases each). The V end was cut by 0 bases, the J end by 7 bases, with 17 bases between. Germline loops: CDR1 SGDLS, CDR2 YYNGEE. CDR3 length: 15 residues. DNA for the CDR3: TGTGCCAGCAGCGTAGCCCCTGACGGGGGCAAAGAGCAGTACTTC. Its protein product is CASSVAPDGGKEQYF.

The sample holds many counts of this clonotype. The chain uses TRBV7-2 and TRBJ1-2; D gene uncertain. V lost 3 bases to trimming and J lost 5 bases, with 4 bases between them. This CDR3 has 11 residues. Germline CDR1 reads SGHTA; CDR2 reads FQGNSA. The CDR3 spells CASSFAYGYTF. The CDR3 nucleotides are TGTGCCAGCAGCTTTGCGTATGGCTACACCTTC. The full variable domain, completed using reference TRBV7-2 and TRBJ1-2, is GAGVSQSPSNKVTEKGKDVELRCDPISGHTALYWYRQSLGQGLEFLIYFQGNSAPDKSGLPSDRFSAERTGGSVSTLTIQRTQQEDSAVYLCASSFAYGYTFGSGTRLTVV.

The chain is built from TRBV30 and TRBJ1-1, with 8 bases matching TRBD1. CDR1 is GTSNPN, CDR2 SVGIG, per germline (reference sequence). The V segment lost 2 bases and the J segment 6 bases; nucleotides outside the gene matches: 8. CDR3 length equals 14 residues. CDR3: CAWSPRTGMSEAFF. CDR3 coding DNA: TGTGCCTGGAGTCCCCGGACAGGGATGTCTGAAGCTTTCTTT.

The table lists this clonotype with many counts. V is TRBV5-6 and J is TRBJ2-5; 7 nucleotides agree with TRBD1. The V segment lost 6 bases and the J segment 4 bases; nucleotides outside the gene matches: 3. The length of the CDR3 is 12 residues. CDR1 and CDR2 from the germline V gene are SGHDT and YYEEEE. The DNA of the CDR3 is TGTGCCAGCACATACAGGGGAGAGACCCAGTACTTC. Translation gives CASTYRGETQYF.

In its sample, this clonotype was seen many times. At one of its ends the junction is not consistent with the germline gene, which may arise from a read error. The CDR3 nucleotides read TGTGCCAGCAGTCAAGCGGGACAGCCTCCCCAGCATTTT. This gives the protein CASSQAGQPPQHF. This chain connects TRBV6-1 to TRBJ1-5, with 7 bases identical to TRBD1. Germline CDR1 reads MNHNS; CDR2 reads SASEGT. The CDR3 length is 13 residues.

This clonotype appeared many times. V gene TRBV6-5 combines with J gene TRBJ2-1; TRBD2 agrees at 8 bases. After removal of 2 bases from V and 8 bases from J, the junction contained 8 bases not matched to a gene. Germline CDR1 reads MNHEY; CDR2 reads SVGAGI. The CDR3 is 15 amino acids. Here the CDR3 reads CASSYGAGGVYEQFF. The CDR3 DNA sequence: TGTGCCAGCAGTTACGGGGCGGGGGGCGTTTATGAGCAGTTCTTC.

The J gene is TRBJ2-1, the V gene TRBV7-3; D is perhaps TRBD1 (6 bases). This CDR3 is built from 16 residues. V was cut by 4 bases and J by 0 bases, with 13 bases left in between. Germline CDR1 and CDR2: SGHTA and FQGTGA. The CDR3 coding sequence is TGTGCCAGCAGCTCCCAGGGGACGAGCTCCTACAATGAGCAGTTCTTC. The encoded protein is CASSSQGTSSYNEQFF. Looking up the rest from reference TRBV7-3 and TRBJ2-1 gives the full variable domain: GAGVSQTPSNKVTEKGKYVELRCDPISGHTALYWYRQSLGQGPEFLIYFQGTGAADDSGLPNDRFFAVRPEGSVSTLKIQRTERGDSAVYLCASSSQGTSSYNEQFFGPGTRLTVL.

The chain is built from TRBV20-1 and TRBJ2-1; D is perhaps TRBD2 (5 bases). V lost 3 bases and J lost 6, with 18 bases in between. The CDR3 is 15 residues long. CDR1 is DFQATT, CDR2 SNEGSKA, per germline (reference sequence). CDR3 region: CSARFLGWRPNEQFF. The CDR3 DNA sequence: TGCAGTGCTAGGTTCCTAGGGTGGAGGCCCAATGAGCAGTTCTTC.

This clonotype was seen repeatedly, ten times or more. The chain recombines TRBV3-1 with TRBJ2-1; no clear D gene. V was pared by 4 bases and J by 14 bases, with 18 bases between. Germline assignment: CDR1 LGHDT and CDR2 YNNKEL (reference sequence). The CDR3 consists of 13 residues. CDR3 DNA sequence: TGTGCCAGCAGCCCAGGACCGTCAAGACCGGAGTTCTTC. This translates into CASSPGPSRPEFF.

This chain links TRBV4-1 with TRBJ2-1; TRBD1 aligns across 7 bases. Germline loops: CDR1 MGHRA, CDR2 YSYEKL. V lost 3 bases to trimming and J lost 2 bases; unmatched junction nucleotides: 7. The CDR3 contains 16 residues. The CDR3 sequence: CASSHTSGQTYNEQFF. The CDR3 bases are TGCGCCAGCAGCCATACGTCGGGACAGACCTACAATGAGCAGTTCTTC.